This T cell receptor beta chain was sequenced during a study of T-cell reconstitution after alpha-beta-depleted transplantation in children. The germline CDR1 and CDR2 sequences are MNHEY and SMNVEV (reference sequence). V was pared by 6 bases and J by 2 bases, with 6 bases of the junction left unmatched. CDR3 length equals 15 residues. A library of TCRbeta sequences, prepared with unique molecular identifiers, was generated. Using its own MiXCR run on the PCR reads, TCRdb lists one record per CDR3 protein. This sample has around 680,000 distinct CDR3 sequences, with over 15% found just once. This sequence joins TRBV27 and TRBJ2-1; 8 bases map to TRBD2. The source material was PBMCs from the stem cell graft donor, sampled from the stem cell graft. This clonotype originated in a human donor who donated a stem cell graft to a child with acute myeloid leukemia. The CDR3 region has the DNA TGTGCCAGCAGCAGTAGCGGGGTTACCTACAATGAGCAGTTCTTC. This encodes CASSSSGVTYNEQFF.